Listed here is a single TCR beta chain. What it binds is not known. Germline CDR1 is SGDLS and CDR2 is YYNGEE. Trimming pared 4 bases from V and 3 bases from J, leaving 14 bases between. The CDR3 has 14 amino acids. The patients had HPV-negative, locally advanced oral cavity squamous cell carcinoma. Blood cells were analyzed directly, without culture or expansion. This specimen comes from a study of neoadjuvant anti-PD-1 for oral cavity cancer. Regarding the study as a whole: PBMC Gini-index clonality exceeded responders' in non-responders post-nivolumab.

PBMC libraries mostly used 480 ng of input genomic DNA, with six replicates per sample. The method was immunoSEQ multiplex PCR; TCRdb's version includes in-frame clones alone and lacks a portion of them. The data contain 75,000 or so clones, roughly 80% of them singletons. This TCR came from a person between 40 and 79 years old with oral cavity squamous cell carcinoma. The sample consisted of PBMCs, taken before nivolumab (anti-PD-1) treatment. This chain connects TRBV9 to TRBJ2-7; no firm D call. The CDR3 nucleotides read TGTGCCAGCAGCCTCGGCCCCGCTAACTACGAGCAGTACTTC. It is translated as CASSLGPANYEQYF.